The following is a TCR beta chain sequence with its context. Clones were read by immunoSEQ multiplex PCR, and TCRdb kept only the in-frame ones, dropping some. This table holds about 270,000 clones, around 89% found once. These data originate in a study of blood T cell repertoires in COVID-19. For the study at large: Italy, Spain and the United States were the sources of the convalescent and acute COVID-19 samples. Sources were T cells, B-cell-depleted T cells, or PBMCs; the material itself was cDNA or gDNA.

The trim removed 2 bases at V and 4 bases at J, leaving 6 bases unmatched. Germline values: CDR1 MNHNS, CDR2 SASEGT. The CDR3 has 17 amino acids. Individuals drawn from about two dozen US areas were roughly 18 to 100 years old. Cohorts were assigned according to the clinical history that participants reported. The receptor was isolated from a woman aged 18-29 years who had recovered from COVID-19. Sequencing was performed on PBMCs or T cells enriched from blood (not recorded which). V gene TRBV6-1 combines with J gene TRBJ2-7, with 15 positions matching TRBD2. CDR3 loop: CASSERTSGGASYEQYF. The CDR3 bases are TGTGCCAGCAGTGAAAGGACTAGCGGGGGGGCGTCTTACGAGCAGTACTTC.